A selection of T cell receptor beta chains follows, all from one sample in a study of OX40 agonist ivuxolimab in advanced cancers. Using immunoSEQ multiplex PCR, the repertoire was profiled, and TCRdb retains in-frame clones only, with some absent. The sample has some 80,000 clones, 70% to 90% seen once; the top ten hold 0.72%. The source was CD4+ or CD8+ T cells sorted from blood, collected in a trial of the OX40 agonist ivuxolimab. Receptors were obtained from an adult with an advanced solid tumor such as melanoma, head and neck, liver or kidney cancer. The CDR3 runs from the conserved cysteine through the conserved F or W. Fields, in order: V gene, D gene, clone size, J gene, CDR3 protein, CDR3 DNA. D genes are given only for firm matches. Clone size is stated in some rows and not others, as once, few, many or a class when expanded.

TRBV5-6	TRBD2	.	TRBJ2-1	CASSFGLAASYNEQFF	TGTGCCAGCAGCTTTGGACTAGCGGCCTCCTACAATGAGCAGTTCTTC
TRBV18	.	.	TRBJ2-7	CASSPAGASGEQYF	TGTGCCAGCTCACCGGCAGGAGCCTCTGGAGAGCAGTACTTC
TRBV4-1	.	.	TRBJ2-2	CASSQVLLSGTGELFF	TGCGCCAGCAGCCAAGTACTTCTTAGCGGAACCGGGGAGCTGTTTTTT
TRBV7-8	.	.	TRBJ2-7	CASSFLALREQYF	TGTGCCAGCAGCTTTCTAGCTCTCCGGGAGCAGTACTTC
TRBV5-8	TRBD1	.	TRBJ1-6	CASSDERTGVNNSPLHF	TGTGCCAGCAGCGATGAAAGGACAGGGGTGAATAATTCACCCCTCCACTTT
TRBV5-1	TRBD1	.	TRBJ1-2	CASSVGQAFANYGYTF	TGCGCCAGCAGCGTCGGACAGGCCTTCGCTAACTATGGCTACACCTTC
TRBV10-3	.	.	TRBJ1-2	CAISQEVREYGYTF	TGTGCCATCAGCCAGGAAGTCAGGGAGTATGGCTACACCTTC
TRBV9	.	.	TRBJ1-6	CASSATGKGNSPLHF	TGTGCCAGCAGCGCCACAGGGAAGGGTAATTCACCCCTCCACTTT
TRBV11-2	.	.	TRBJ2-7	CASSLSRYEQYF	TGTGCCAGCAGCTTATCCCGTTACGAGCAGTACTTC
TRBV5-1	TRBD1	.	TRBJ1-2	CASSLAGQDYGYTF	TGCGCCAGCAGCTTGGCCGGACAGGACTATGGCTACACCTTC
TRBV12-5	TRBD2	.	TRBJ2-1	CASGSPAGGRHNEQFF	TGTGCTAGTGGTTCCCCAGCGGGAGGACGGCATAATGAGCAGTTCTTC
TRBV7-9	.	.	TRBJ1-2	CASSPGRGYGYTF	TGTGCCAGCAGCCCGGGACGGGGCTATGGCTACACCTTC
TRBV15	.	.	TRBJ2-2	CATSRVGINTGELFF	TGTGCCACCAGCAGAGTTGGGATCAACACTGGGGAGCTGTTTTTT
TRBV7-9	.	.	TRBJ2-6	CGSGANVLTF	TGTGGCTCTGGGGCCAACGTCCTGACTTTC
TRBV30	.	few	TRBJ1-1	CAWSVTRRNTEAFF	TGTGCCTGGAGTGTGACGAGACGTAACACTGAAGCTTTCTTT
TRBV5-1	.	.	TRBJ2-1	CASSSGRVYDEQFF	TGCGCCAGCAGCTCGGGACGGGTCTACGATGAGCAGTTCTTC
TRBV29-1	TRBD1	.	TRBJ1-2	CSVDPDRGLKGYTF	TGCAGCGTCGACCCGGACAGGGGTTTAAAGGGCTACACCTTC
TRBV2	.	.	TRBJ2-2	CASRALGGWNTGELFF	TGTGCCAGCAGGGCTCTAGGGGGTTGGAACACCGGGGAGCTGTTTTTT
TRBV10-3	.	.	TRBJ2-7	CAISVQGYEQYF	TGTGCCATCAGTGTACAAGGATACGAGCAGTACTTC
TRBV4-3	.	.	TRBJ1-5	CASSPQLDSNQPQHF	TGCGCCAGCAGCCCGCAGTTGGATAGCAATCAGCCCCAGCATTTT
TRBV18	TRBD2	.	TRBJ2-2	CASSRTSGTNTGELFF	TGTGCCAGCTCCCGGACTAGCGGGACCAACACCGGGGAGCTGTTTTTT
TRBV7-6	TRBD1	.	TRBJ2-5	CASSLAGTGGETQYF	TGTGCCAGCAGCTTAGCGGGGACAGGGGGAGAGACCCAGTACTTC
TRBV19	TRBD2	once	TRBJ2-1	CASSISGRVYNEQFF	TGTGCCAGTAGTATAAGCGGGAGGGTATACAATGAGCAGTTCTTC
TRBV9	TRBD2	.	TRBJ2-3	CASSASFLAGGGTDTQYF	TGTGCCAGCAGCGCCTCGTTTTTAGCGGGAGGGGGGACAGATACGCAGTATTTT
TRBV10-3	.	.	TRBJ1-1	CAISPTRSDNTEAFF	TGTGCCATCAGTCCCACCCGAAGCGACAACACTGAAGCTTTCTTT
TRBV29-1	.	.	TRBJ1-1	CSAPREDTEAFF	TGCAGCGCTCCCCGGGAGGACACTGAAGCTTTCTTT
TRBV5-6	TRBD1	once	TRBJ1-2	CASSLETGAGYTF	TGTGCCAGCAGCTTGGAGACAGGGGCTGGCTACACCTTC
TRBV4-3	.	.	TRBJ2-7	CASSQGRDSLYEQYF	TGCGCCAGCAGCCAAGGGAGGGACAGCCTCTACGAGCAGTACTTC
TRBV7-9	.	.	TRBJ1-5	CASSLVGAANQPQHF	TGTGCCAGCAGCTTAGTGGGGGCCGCCAATCAGCCCCAGCATTTT
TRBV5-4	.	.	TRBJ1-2	CASSPQQAAYGYTF	TGTGCCAGCAGCCCTCAACAGGCGGCCTATGGCTACACCTTC
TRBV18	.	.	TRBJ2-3	CASSQEGTSTDTQYF	TGTGCCAGCTCCCAAGAGGGAACTAGCACAGATACGCAGTATTTT
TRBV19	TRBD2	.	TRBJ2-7	CASRLLAGAPEQYF	TGTGCCAGTAGGTTGCTAGCGGGAGCTCCCGAGCAGTACTTC
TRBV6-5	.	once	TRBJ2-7	CASITPGTYEQYF	TGTGCCAGCATCACACCGGGCACCTACGAGCAGTACTTC
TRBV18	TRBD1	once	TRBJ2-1	CASGWDRANAYNEQFF	TGTGCCTCAGGATGGGACAGGGCCAACGCCTACAATGAGCAGTTCTTC
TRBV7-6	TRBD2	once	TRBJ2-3	CASSLGLAGGTDTQYF	TGTGCCAGCAGCTTAGGGCTAGCGGGGGGCACAGATACGCAGTATTTT
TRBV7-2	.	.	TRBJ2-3	CASSRLAGDTDTQYF	TGTGCCAGCAGCCGGTTGGCAGGGGACACAGATACGCAGTATTTT
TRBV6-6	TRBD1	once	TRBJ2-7	CASSKPTGDEQYF	TGTGCCAGCAGTAAGCCTACAGGGGACGAGCAGTACTTC
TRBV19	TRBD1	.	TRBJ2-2	CASRVQGANTGELFF	TGTGCCAGTAGGGTACAGGGGGCGAACACCGGGGAGCTGTTTTTT
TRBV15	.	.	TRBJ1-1	CATSRDKWGRAFF	TGTGCCACCAGCAGAGATAAGTGGGGGAGAGCTTTCTTT
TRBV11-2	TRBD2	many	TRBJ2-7	CASSLLSGASEQYF	TGTGCCAGCAGCTTACTTAGCGGGGCTAGTGAGCAGTACTTC
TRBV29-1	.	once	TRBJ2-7	CSVRTTYEQYF	TGCAGCGTGCGGACGACCTACGAGCAGTACTTC
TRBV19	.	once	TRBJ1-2	CASQTVNYGYTF	TGTGCCAGTCAGACGGTTAACTATGGCTACACCTTC
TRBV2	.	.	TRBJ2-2	CASNRVLNTGELFF	TGTGCCAGCAATAGGGTGCTTAACACCGGGGAGCTGTTTTTT
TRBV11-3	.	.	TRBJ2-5	CASSPEGGTSEETQYF	TGTGCCAGCAGCCCAGAGGGGGGGACCTCTGAAGAGACCCAGTACTTC
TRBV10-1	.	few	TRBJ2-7	CASSESVTVYEQYF	TGCGCCAGCAGTGAGTCGGTAACAGTTTACGAGCAGTACTTC
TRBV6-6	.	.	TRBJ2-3	CASSSADTQYF	TGTGCCAGCAGTTCCGCAGATACGCAGTATTTT
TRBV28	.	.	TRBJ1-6	CASSPEQGIRHSPLHF	TGTGCCAGCAGTCCCGAACAGGGAATCAGGCATTCACCCCTCCACTTT
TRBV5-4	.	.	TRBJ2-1	CASSLRDEQFF	TGTGCCAGCAGCCTCCGGGATGAGCAGTTCTTC
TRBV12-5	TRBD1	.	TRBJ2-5	CASGRQGNKETQYF	TGTGCTAGTGGTCGACAGGGCAACAAAGAGACCCAGTACTTC
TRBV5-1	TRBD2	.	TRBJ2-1	CASSLAITSEYNEQFF	TGCGCCAGCAGCTTGGCCATCACTAGCGAGTACAATGAGCAGTTCTTC
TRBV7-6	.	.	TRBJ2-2	CASSLSFRGGNIGELFF	TGTGCCAGCAGCTTATCATTCCGGGGAGGAAATATCGGGGAGCTGTTTTTT
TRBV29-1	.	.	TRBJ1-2	CSVQGNNYGYTF	TGCAGCGTCCAGGGGAATAACTATGGCTACACCTTC
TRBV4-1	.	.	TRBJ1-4	CASSQEGPEVNEKLFF	TGCGCCAGCAGCCAAGAAGGGCCAGAGGTTAATGAAAAACTGTTTTTT
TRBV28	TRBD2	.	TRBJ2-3	CASSFPRTGTSGPKRRSSTDTQYF	TGTGCCAGCAGTTTCCCTCGAACCGGGACTAGCGGCCCAAAACGGAGGTCTAGCACAGATACGCAGTATTTT
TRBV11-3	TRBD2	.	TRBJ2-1	CASSLAGGNHNEQFF	TGTGCCAGCAGCTTAGCGGGAGGGAACCACAATGAGCAGTTCTTC